The clone carrying this T cell receptor (beta chain) turned up a few times. Its antigen is as yet unknown. These data originate in a study of T-cell memory formation after mild COVID-19. Study findings and constraints: Among contracting clones, CD4+ were mainly CM/EM and CD8+ enriched in EMRA.

A single record per CDR3 protein comes from TCRdb applying MiXCR to the 5' RACE reads. The sample has about 55,000 distinct CDR3 sequences, 8% to 9.5% seen once. CDR1 SGHDT and CDR2 YYEEEE come from the germline V gene. CDR3 length: 18 amino acids. V was trimmed by 1 base and J by 2 bases, leaving 19 bases between them. This sequence originates from a man younger than 35 who had mild COVID-19 (a few samples of this study predate the infection). Cell type and time point are not known. This chain links TRBV5-6 with TRBJ2-4; tentative D call: TRBD1 (6 bases). Source material: PBMCs or a T cell subset sorted from them (not recorded which). The CDR3 DNA reads TGTGCCAGCAGCTTGCTTTATCTGGGGGCGAAGTCCAAAAACATTCAGTACTTC. Translating it yields CASSLLYLGAKSKNIQYF.